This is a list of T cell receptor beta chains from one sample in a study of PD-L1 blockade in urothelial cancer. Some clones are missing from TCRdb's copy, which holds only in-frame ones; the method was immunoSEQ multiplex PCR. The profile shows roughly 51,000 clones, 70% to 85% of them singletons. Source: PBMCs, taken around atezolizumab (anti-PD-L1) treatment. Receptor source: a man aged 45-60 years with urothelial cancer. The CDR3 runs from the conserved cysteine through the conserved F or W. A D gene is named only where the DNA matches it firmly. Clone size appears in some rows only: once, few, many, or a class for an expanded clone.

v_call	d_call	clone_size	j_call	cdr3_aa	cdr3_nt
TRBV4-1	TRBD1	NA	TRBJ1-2	CASSRAPGQGAGYTF	TGCGCCAGCAGCCGTGCTCCGGGACAGGGGGCTGGCTACACCTTC
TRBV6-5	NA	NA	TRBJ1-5	CASSPGYWNQPQHF	TGTGCCAGCAGCCCAGGGTATTGGAATCAGCCCCAGCATTTT
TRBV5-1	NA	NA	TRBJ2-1	CASRPQTGREQFF	TGCGCCAGCAGACCACAAACAGGGCGGGAGCAGTTCTTC
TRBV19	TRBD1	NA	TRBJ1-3	CASRGDSLYF	TGTGCCAGTAGAGGGGACAGCCTATATTTT
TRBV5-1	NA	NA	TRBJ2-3	CASSPRGRSGTDTQYF	TGCGCCAGCAGCCCCCGAGGGCGGTCGGGTACAGATACGCAGTATTTT
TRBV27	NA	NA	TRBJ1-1	CASSLLGFTEAFF	TGTGCCAGCAGTCTACTAGGGTTTACTGAAGCTTTCTTT
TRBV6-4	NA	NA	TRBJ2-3	CASSEQGPTDTQYF	TGTGCCAGCAGCGAACAGGGACCCACAGATACGCAGTATTTT
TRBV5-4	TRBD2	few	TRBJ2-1	CASSLRPSGGPLPYNEQFF	TGTGCCAGCAGCTTGCGGCCTAGCGGGGGGCCCCTCCCCTACAATGAGCAGTTCTTC
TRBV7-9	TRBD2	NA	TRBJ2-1	CASSRGLAGGPGSYNEQFF	TGTGCCAGCAGCCGCGGACTAGCGGGAGGGCCGGGGTCCTACAATGAGCAGTTCTTC
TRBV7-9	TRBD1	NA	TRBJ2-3	CASSPLTGLLNTQYF	TGTGCCAGCAGCCCTTTGACAGGGTTGTTGAATACGCAGTATTTT
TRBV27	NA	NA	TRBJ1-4	CASSSRGAANEKLFF	TGTGCCAGCAGTTCACGGGGGGCGGCTAATGAAAAACTGTTTTTT
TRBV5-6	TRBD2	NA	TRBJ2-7	CASSWTGGIYEQYF	TGTGCCAGCAGCTGGACGGGGGGGATCTACGAGCAGTACTTC
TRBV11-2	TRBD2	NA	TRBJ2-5	CASSQGTNQETQYF	TGTGCCAGCAGCCAAGGGACTAACCAAGAGACCCAGTACTTC
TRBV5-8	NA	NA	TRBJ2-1	CASSFGGTSNEQFF	TGTGCCAGCAGCTTTGGCGGCACTTCCAATGAGCAGTTCTTC
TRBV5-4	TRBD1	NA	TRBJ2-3	CASSKPGQGIPDTQYF	TGTGCCAGCAGTAAACCGGGACAGGGGATCCCAGATACGCAGTATTTT
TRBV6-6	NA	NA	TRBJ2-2	CASTPRAGGGELFF	TGTGCCAGCACCCCGAGGGCGGGCGGCGGGGAGCTGTTTTTT
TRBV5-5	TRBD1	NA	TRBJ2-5	CASSFGTGRQETQYF	TGTGCCAGCAGCTTTGGGACAGGGCGCCAAGAGACCCAGTACTTC
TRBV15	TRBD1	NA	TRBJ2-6	CATRGTGALGANVLTF	TGTGCCACCAGGGGGACAGGGGCCTTGGGGGCCAACGTCCTGACTTTC
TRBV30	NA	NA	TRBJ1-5	CAWSVTGWPNQPQHF	TGTGCCTGGAGTGTAACAGGGTGGCCGAATCAGCCCCAGCATTTT
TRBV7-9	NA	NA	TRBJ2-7	CASSFSRGSSYEQYF	TGTGCCAGCAGCTTCTCGCGGGGAAGTTCCTACGAGCAGTACTTC
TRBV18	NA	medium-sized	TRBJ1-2	CASSPIGSGYTF	TGTGCCAGCTCACCAATTGGGAGCGGCTACACCTTC
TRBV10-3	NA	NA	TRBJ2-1	CAISERGYNEQFF	TGTGCCATCAGTGAGCGGGGCTACAATGAGCAGTTCTTC
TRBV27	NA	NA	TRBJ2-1	CASSKPGHRTNEQFF	TGTGCCAGCAGTAAACCGGGACACAGGACGAATGAGCAGTTCTTC
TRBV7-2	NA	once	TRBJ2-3	CASSRPTDTQYF	TGTGCCAGCAGCCGTCCCACAGATACGCAGTATTTT
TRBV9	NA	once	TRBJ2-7	CASSPSGYYEQYF	TGTGCCAGCAGCCCCTCGGGATACTACGAGCAGTACTTC
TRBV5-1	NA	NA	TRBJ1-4	CASRLNEKLFF	TGCGCCAGCAGACTAAATGAAAAACTGTTTTTT
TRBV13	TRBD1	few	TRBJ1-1	CASSVQGVRTEAFF	TGTGCCAGCAGCGTCCAGGGGGTTAGGACTGAAGCTTTCTTT
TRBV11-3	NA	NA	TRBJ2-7	CASSLARNGEQYF	TGTGCCAGCAGCTTAGCCCGCAACGGCGAGCAGTACTTC
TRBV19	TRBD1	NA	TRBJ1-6	CASSPTGHRGSANSPLHF	TGTGCCAGTAGCCCTACCGGCCACAGGGGGTCCGCGAATTCACCCCTCCACTTT
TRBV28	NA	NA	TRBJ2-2	CASSRNRGPGTGELFF	TGTGCCAGCAGTCGTAATCGAGGGCCGGGCACCGGGGAGCTGTTTTTT
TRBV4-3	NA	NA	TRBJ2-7	CASSQGREGDYEQYF	TGCGCCAGCAGCCAAGGCAGAGAGGGCGACTACGAGCAGTACTTC
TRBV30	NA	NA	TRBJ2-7	CAWSPKGGVTYEQYF	TGTGCCTGGAGTCCAAAGGGGGGGGTGACCTACGAGCAGTACTTC
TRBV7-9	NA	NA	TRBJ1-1	CASSQGSNTEAFF	TGTGCCAGCAGCCAGGGAAGTAACACTGAAGCTTTCTTT
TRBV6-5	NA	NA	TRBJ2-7	CASRENYEQYF	TGTGCCAGCCGGGAGAACTACGAGCAGTACTTC
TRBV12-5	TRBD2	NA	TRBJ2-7	CASGLVPPPLAGEKKGAYEQYF	TGTGCTAGTGGTTTGGTCCCCCCTCCCTTAGCGGGCGAGAAGAAAGGGGCCTACGAGCAGTACTTC
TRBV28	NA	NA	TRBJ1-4	CASSPTLQTKEKLFF	TGTGCCAGCAGTCCCACTCTGCAAACGAAAGAAAAACTGTTTTTT
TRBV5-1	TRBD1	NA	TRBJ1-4	CASSLGGQDVEKLFF	TGCGCCAGCAGCCTGGGGGGACAGGATGTCGAAAAACTGTTTTTT
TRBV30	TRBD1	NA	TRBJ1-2	CAWSSGDRVAF	TGTGCCTGGAGTTCGGGGGACAGGGTAGCCTTC
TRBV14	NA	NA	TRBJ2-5	CASSQDLGRGKTQYF	TGTGCCAGCAGCCAAGATCTAGGCAGGGGAAAGACCCAGTACTTC
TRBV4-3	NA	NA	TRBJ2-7	CASSQDPSTQQYF	TGCGCCAGCAGCCAAGATCCCAGTACGCAGCAGTACTTC
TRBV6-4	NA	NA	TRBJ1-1	CASSVGGGMNTEAFF	TGTGCCAGCAGTGTCGGGGGGGGGATGAACACTGAAGCTTTCTTT
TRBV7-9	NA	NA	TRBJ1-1	CASSLGGGIGEAFF	TGTGCCAGCAGCTTAGGGGGGGGGATCGGTGAAGCTTTCTTT
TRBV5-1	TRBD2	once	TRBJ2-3	CASSHSAGGDTQYF	TGCGCCAGCAGCCACAGCGCGGGGGGAGATACGCAGTATTTT
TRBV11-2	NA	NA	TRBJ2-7	CASSSTGTNYEQYF	TGTGCCAGCAGCTCCACCGGGACAAACTACGAGCAGTACTTC
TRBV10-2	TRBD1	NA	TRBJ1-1	CASRATGALNTEAFF	TGCGCCAGCAGGGCGACAGGGGCACTGAACACTGAAGCTTTCTTT
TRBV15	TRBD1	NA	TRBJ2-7	CATSSLDSPRGTYEQYF	TGTGCCACCAGCAGCCTTGATTCCCCCAGGGGGACCTACGAGCAGTACTTC
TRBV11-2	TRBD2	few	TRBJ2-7	CASSLTSGDYEQYF	TGTGCCAGCAGCTTGACTAGCGGGGATTACGAGCAGTACTTC
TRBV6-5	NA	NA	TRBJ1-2	CATDSANYGYTF	TGTGCCACAGACTCAGCTAACTATGGCTACACCTTC
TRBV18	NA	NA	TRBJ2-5	CASRPAVQETQYF	TGTGCCAGCCGCCCGGCGGTCCAAGAGACCCAGTACTTC
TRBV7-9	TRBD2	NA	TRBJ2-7	CASSPGLAVEQYF	TGTGCCAGCAGCCCGGGACTAGCGGTCGAGCAGTACTTC
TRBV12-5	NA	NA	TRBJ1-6	CASGPSGGGPLHF	TGTGCTAGTGGTCCCAGCGGGGGCGGGCCCCTCCACTTT
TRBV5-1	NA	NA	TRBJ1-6	CASSSPGGRGSPLHF	TGCGCCAGCAGTTCCCCGGGGGGGCGCGGATCACCCCTCCACTTT
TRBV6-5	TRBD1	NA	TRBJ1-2	CASSYSTGTVGGYTF	TGTGCCAGCAGTTACTCGACTGGGACAGTTGGTGGCTACACCTTC